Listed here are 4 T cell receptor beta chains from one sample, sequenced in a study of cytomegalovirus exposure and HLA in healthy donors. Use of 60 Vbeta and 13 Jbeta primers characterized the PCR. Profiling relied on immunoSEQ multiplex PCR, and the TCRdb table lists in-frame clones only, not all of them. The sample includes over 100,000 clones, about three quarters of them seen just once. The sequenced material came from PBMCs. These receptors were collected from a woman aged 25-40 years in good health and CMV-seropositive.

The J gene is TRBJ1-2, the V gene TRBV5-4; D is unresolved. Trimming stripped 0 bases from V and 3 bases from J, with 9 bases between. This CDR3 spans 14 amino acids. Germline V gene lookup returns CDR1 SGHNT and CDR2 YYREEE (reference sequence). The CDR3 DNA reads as TGTGCCAGCAGCTTGGTGGGCATCGACTATGGCTACACCTTC. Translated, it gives CASSLVGIDYGYTF.

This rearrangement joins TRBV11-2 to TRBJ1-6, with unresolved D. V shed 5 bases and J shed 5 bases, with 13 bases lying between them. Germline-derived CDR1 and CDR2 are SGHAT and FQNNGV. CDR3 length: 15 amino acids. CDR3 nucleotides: TGTGCCAGCAGCCCGCGGGAGCGTGATAATTCACCCCTCCACTTT. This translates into CASSPRERDNSPLHF.

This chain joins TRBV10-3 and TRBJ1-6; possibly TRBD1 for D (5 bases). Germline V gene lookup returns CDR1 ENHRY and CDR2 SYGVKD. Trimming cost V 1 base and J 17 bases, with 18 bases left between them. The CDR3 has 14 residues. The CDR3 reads CAISEYLNSGGIHF. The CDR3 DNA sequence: TGTGCCATCAGTGAGTACCTAAACTCCGGGGGAATCCACTTT.

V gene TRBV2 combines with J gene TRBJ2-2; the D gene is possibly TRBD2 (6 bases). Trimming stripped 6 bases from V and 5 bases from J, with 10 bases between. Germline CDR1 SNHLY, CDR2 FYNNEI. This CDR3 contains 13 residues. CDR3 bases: TGTGCCAGCAGGGGGACTCCAACCGGGGAGCTGTTTTTT. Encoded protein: CASRGTPTGELFF.